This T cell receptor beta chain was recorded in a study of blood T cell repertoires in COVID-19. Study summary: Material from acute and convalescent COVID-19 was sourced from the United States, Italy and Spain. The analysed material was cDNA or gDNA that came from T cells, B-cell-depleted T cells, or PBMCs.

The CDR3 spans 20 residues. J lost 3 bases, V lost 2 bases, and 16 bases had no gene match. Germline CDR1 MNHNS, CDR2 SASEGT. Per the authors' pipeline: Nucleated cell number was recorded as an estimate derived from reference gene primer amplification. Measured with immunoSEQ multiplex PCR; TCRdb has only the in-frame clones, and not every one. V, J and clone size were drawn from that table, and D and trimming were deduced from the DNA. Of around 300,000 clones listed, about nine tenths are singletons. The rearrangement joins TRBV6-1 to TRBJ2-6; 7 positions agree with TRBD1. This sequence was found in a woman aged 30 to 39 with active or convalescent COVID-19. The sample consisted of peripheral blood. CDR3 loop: CASSERLSGTVLGGANVLTF. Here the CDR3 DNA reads TGTGCCAGCAGTGAACGGCTATCCGGGACAGTACTCGGTGGGGCCAACGTCCTGACTTTC.